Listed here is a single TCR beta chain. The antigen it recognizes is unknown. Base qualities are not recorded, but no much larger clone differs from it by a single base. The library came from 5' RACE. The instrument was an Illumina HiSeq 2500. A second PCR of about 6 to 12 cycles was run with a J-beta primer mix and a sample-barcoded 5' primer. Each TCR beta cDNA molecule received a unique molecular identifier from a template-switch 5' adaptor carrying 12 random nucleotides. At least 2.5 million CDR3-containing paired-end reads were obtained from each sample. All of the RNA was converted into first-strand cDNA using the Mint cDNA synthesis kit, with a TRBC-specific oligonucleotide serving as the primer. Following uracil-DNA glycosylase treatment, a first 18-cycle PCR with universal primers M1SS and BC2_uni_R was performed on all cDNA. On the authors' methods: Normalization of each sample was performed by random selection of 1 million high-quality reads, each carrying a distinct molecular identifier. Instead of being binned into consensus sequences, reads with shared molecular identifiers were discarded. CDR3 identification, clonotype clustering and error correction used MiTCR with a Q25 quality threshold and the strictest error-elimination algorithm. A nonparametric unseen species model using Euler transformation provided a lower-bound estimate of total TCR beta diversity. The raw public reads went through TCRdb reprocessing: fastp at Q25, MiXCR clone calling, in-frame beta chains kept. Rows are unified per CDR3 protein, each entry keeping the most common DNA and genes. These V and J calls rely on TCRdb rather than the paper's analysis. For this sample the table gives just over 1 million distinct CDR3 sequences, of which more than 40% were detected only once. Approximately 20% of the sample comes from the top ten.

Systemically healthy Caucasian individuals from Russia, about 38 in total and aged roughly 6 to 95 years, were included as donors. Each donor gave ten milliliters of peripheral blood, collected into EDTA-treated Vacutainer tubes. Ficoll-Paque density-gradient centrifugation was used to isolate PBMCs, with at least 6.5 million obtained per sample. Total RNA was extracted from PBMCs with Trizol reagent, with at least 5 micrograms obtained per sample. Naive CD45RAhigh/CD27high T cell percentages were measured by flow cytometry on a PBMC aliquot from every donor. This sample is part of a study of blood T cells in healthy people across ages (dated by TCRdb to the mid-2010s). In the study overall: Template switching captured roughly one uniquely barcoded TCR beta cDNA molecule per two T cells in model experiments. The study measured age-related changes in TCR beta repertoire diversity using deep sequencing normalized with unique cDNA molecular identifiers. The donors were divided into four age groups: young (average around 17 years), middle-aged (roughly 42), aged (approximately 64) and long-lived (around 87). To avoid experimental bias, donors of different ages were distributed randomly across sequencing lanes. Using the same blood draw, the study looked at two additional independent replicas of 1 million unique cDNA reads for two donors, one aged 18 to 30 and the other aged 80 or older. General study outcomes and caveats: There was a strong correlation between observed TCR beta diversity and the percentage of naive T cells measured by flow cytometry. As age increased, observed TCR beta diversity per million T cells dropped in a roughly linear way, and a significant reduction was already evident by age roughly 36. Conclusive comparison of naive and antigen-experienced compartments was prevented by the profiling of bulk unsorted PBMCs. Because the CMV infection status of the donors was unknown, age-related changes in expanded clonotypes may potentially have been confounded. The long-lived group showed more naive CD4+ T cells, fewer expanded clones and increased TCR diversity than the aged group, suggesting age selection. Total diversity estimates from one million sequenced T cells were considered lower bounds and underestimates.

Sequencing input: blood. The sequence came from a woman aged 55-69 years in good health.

The sequenced DNA: TGTGCCAGCAGCTCCTTCCCCAGGGTAGATTCAGATACGCAGTATTTT. This codes for CASSSFPRVDSDTQYF. This chain is built from TRBV11-2 and TRBJ2-3; possibly the D gene is TRBD1, per 5 matching bases. Deletion took 4 bases off V and 4 bases off J, with a span of 18 bases between the germline ends. Inclusive of the bounding cysteine and phenylalanine, the CDR3 is 16 residues long. The retained sequence is limited to the CDR3, 48 bases, with the frame set at the first base. Reading the germline V gene gives CDR1 SGHAT and CDR2 FQNNGV.